This T cell receptor beta chain was identified in a study of T cell changes during pregnancy in multiple sclerosis. The CDR3 contains 15 residues. V was clipped by 7 bases and J by 3 bases; unmatched bases: 11. The germline gives CDR1 SQVTM, CDR2 ANQGSEA. Only in-frame clones appear in the TCRdb table, and some are missing; sequencing was by immunoSEQ multiplex PCR. The table has around 59,000 clones, 91% seen once. This specimen consisted of CD4+ T cells from peripheral blood mononuclear cells, obtained in the first trimester of pregnancy. The chain links TRBV29-1 to TRBJ2-1, with 8 bases identical to TRBD2. This TCR was recovered from a female donor with multiple sclerosis, enrolled in a pregnancy study. DNA for the CDR3: TGCAGCGCCCCCGGGAGGAGCGGGGGCTACAATGAGCAGTTCTTC. Encoded protein: CSAPGRSGGYNEQFF.